This entry features one T cell receptor beta chain sequence. The antigen remains undetermined. As for the donors, each was a healthy bone marrow donor. Though probably carrying unrecorded immune exposures, donors were nominally healthy at sampling. The PCR made use of 60 Vbeta and 13 Jbeta primers. Clones were read by immunoSEQ multiplex PCR, and TCRdb kept only the in-frame ones, dropping some. The profile shows some 55,000 clones, about 80% of them singletons. The sample is drawn from a study of cytomegalovirus exposure and HLA in healthy donors. Background on the study: As an earlier analysis found, around 200 million T cells yielded around 110 million unique TCR beta sequences.

General study points: Reportedly, cytomegalovirus status was diagnosed with high sensitivity and specificity.

This receptor was obtained from a man aged 35 to 55 in good health and CMV-seronegative. Sequencing was done on a sample of PBMCs.

CDR3 sequence reads: CASSSSRETQYF. CDR3 coding DNA: TGTGCCAGCTCTTCCTCGAGGGAGACCCAGTACTTC. The chain has TRBV18 and TRBJ2-5, with no clear D. Trimming removed 6 bases at V and 5 bases at J, with 10 bases between. The CDR3 loop spans 12 amino acids. Germline CDR1 is KGHSH and CDR2 is LQKENI.